The next 8 T cell receptor beta chains were all read from a single sample in a study of cytomegalovirus exposure and HLA in healthy donors. It was with 60 Vbeta and 13 Jbeta primers that the PCR ran. Profiling relied on immunoSEQ multiplex PCR, and the TCRdb table lists in-frame clones only, not all of them. The profile covers 160,000 or so clones, with roughly 85% appearing a single time and about 1.3% taken by the ten largest. The specimen sequenced was PBMCs. These receptors were obtained from a man younger than 45 in good health and CMV-seronegative.

This chain uses TRBV9 with TRBJ2-3; 10 bases align to TRBD2. This CDR3 spans 15 amino acids. The germline V gene encodes CDR1 SGDLS and CDR2 YYNGEE. Trimming cost V 3 bases and J 9 bases; bases outside gene matches: 10. The CDR3 DNA reads TGTGCCAGCAGCGCCGTAGCGGGAGGATCATACACGCAGTATTTT. Protein sequence: CASSAVAGGSYTQYF. Looking up the rest from reference TRBV9 and TRBJ2-3 gives the full variable domain: DSGVTQTPKHLITATGQRVTLRCSPRSGDLSVYWYQQSLDQGLQFLIQYYNGEERAKGNILERFSAQQFPDLHSELNLSSLELGDSALYFCASSAVAGGSYTQYFGPGTRLTVL.

J is TRBJ2-1 and V is TRBV27; 7 nucleotides align to TRBD2. Per the germline V gene, CDR1 is MNHEY and CDR2 is SMNVEV (reference sequence). The CDR3 loop spans 15 amino acids. The V gene end was trimmed by 5 bases and the J gene end by 6 bases; junction bases not matched to a gene: 10. The CDR3 sequence is CASSPVTSISNEQFF. The CDR3 DNA sequence: TGTGCCAGCAGTCCCGTGACTAGCATTTCCAATGAGCAGTTCTTC.

The J gene is TRBJ2-2, the V gene TRBV11-2; TRBD2 agrees at 8 bases. The germline gives CDR1 SGHAT, CDR2 FQNNGV. CDR3 size: 17 residues. With V trimmed by 5 bases and J by 5 bases, 13 bases remained unmatched. The CDR3 region has the DNA TGTGCCAGCAGCCTATTAGCGGGGTCCGAAATTACCGGGGAGCTGTTTTTT. It encodes CASSLLAGSEITGELFF.

V usage is TRBV6-1 and J usage is TRBJ1-1, with 10 bases aligning to TRBD1. The germline gives CDR1 MNHNS, CDR2 SASEGT. The V segment lost 2 bases and the J segment 0 bases; nucleotides outside the gene matches: 9. The CDR3 is 18 residues long. The CDR3 DNA follows: TGTGCCAGCAGTGAACTGGGGGGACAGGGGATATTGAACACTGAAGCTTTCTTT. Protein: CASSELGGQGILNTEAFF.

Only one count was recorded for this clone. The gene calls are TRBV7-9 and TRBJ1-5; 8 bases fit TRBD1. The V gene's germline CDR1 is SEHNR and CDR2 FQNEAQ (reference sequence). The trim removed 5 bases at V and 3 bases at J, leaving 6 bases unmatched. The CDR3 sequence is 15 residues long. The CDR3 loop is CASSTTGGVNQPQHF. In DNA, the CDR3 is TGTGCCAGCAGCACCACAGGGGGTGTCAATCAGCCCCAGCATTTT.

This chain joins TRBV7-3 and TRBJ1-3; possibly TRBD1 for D (5 bases). The CDR3 sequence is 14 residues long. Germline V gene data show CDR1 as SGHTA and CDR2 as FQGTGA. The V and J ends lost 3 bases and 4 bases respectively, with 10 bases between them. The CDR3 coding sequence is TGTGCCAGCAGCTTGGGGACTTCAGGAAACACCATATATTTT. This gives the protein CASSLGTSGNTIYF.

The rearrangement links TRBV15 to TRBJ2-7; 9 nucleotides agree with TRBD1. Germline CDR1 is LNHNV and CDR2 is YYDKDF (reference sequence). This CDR3 spans 15 amino acids. V lost 3 bases and J lost 2; bases outside the gene matches: 5. CDR3 protein: CATSRRQGGPYEQYF. Here the CDR3 DNA reads TGTGCCACCAGCAGGCGACAGGGGGGTCCCTACGAGCAGTACTTC.

The genes are TRBV28 and TRBJ1-2; 7 bases line up with TRBD1. Germline CDR1 is MDHEN and CDR2 is SYDVKM. The junction had 16 bases not matched to a gene; V was cut back by 5 bases and J by 4 bases. The CDR3 spans 17 residues. The CDR3 sequence: CASSVSPGTENRYGYTF. In DNA form, the CDR3 reads TGTGCCAGCAGTGTTAGTCCCGGGACAGAGAATCGCTATGGCTACACCTTC.